These 30 T cell receptor beta chains were all obtained from the same sample, sequenced in a study of blood T cell repertoires in COVID-19. The data were produced by immunoSEQ multiplex PCR, yet TCRdb's version contains in-frame clones alone and is incomplete. The sample carries 200,000 to 250,000 clones, roughly 84% recorded once. The source material was peripheral blood. These receptors all come from a man between 45 and 60 years old with COVID-19, enrolled during active disease.

V usage is TRBV7-9 and J usage is TRBJ2-1, with D tentatively TRBD2 (6 bases). V lost 5 bases and J 8 bases, leaving 10 bases between the germline ends. Germline V gives CDR1 SEHNR, CDR2 FQNEAQ (reference sequence). The CDR3 has 12 residues. The DNA of the CDR3 is TGTGCCAGCAGCCGGGGGTTAGATGAGCAGTTCTTC. Its protein product is CASSRGLDEQFF.

This chain connects TRBV13 to TRBJ1-1; no definite D call. Germline V gene lookup returns CDR1 PRHDT and CDR2 FYEKMQ (reference sequence). CDR3 length equals 13 residues. Trimming took off 6 bases at V and 0 bases at J, with 8 bases between the two ends. This CDR3 is CASRYGVNTEAFF. CDR3 DNA: TGTGCCAGCAGGTACGGTGTGAACACTGAAGCTTTCTTT.

The rearrangement joins TRBV5-1 to TRBJ2-1, with a weak D call TRBD2 (6 bases). This CDR3 is 15 amino acids long. The germline V gene has CDR1 SGHRS and CDR2 YFSETQ. Trimming cost V 2 bases and J 6 bases, with 15 bases left between them. In DNA form, the CDR3 reads TGCGCCAGCAGCTTTGGGGGACTTGCGCCCAATGAGCAGTTCTTC. This codes for CASSFGGLAPNEQFF.

This clone was seen just once. The chain employs TRBV5-1 and TRBJ2-7; 9 bases map to TRBD1. Germline V lookup: CDR1 SGHRS, CDR2 YFSETQ. J was trimmed by 0 bases and V by 4 bases; bases with no gene match: 2. The CDR3 is made up of 14 amino acids. CDR3 in DNA: TGCGCCAGCAGCGGGACAGGGAGCTCCTACGAGCAGTACTTC. Encoded protein: CASSGTGSSYEQYF. Drawing the rest from reference TRBV5-1 and TRBJ2-7, the complete variable domain is KAGVTQTPRYLIKTRGQQVTLSCSPISGHRSVSWYQQTPGQGLQFLFEYFSETQRNKGNFPGRFSGRQFSNSRSEMNVSTLELGDSALYLCASSGTGSSYEQYFGPGTRLTVT.

This chain connects TRBV9 to TRBJ2-7; 9 bases match TRBD2. Germline V gene data show CDR1 as SGDLS and CDR2 as YYNGEE. The CDR3 covers 14 residues. V lost 2 bases and J lost 2; bases outside the gene matches: 2. CDR3 sequence: CASSVSGGPYEQYF. CDR3 in DNA: TGTGCCAGCAGCGTCAGCGGGGGGCCCTACGAGCAGTACTTC. Filled out from reference TRBV9 and TRBJ2-7, the complete variable domain reads DSGVTQTPKHLITATGQRVTLRCSPRSGDLSVYWYQQSLDQGLQFLIQYYNGEERAKGNILERFSAQQFPDLHSELNLSSLELGDSALYFCASSVSGGPYEQYFGPGTRLTVT.

This sequence joins TRBV25-1 and TRBJ2-1; 8 nucleotides match TRBD2. CDR3 length: 17 amino acids. Germline V gene lookup returns CDR1 MGHDK and CDR2 SYGVNS. V lost 4 bases and J lost 2; bases outside the gene matches: 10. The CDR3 protein is CASSGLGTSTTYNEQFF. For the CDR3, the DNA is TGTGCCAGCAGTGGGCTTGGGACTAGTACGACCTACAATGAGCAGTTCTTC.

The genes are TRBV12-3 or TRBV12-4 and TRBJ2-1, with no clear D. CDR3 length equals 12 residues. Trimming pared 7 bases from V and 10 bases from J, leaving 14 bases between. CDR3 sequence: CASTPTRREQFF. The DNA for the CDR3 is TGTGCCAGCACCCCAACAAGGCGGGAGCAGTTCTTC.

CDR3 protein: CASSPPAYSGQGARSPLHF. DNA of the CDR3: TGTGCCAGCAGCCCGCCGGCATACTCGGGACAGGGGGCTCGTTCACCCCTCCACTTT. The V and J genes are TRBV28 and TRBJ1-6, with 12 bases aligning to TRBD1. V shed 6 bases and J 9 bases; nucleotides not matched to a gene: 18. Germline CDR1 MDHEN, CDR2 SYDVKM. CDR3 length equals 19 residues.

This clone was observed a single time. CDR3 in DNA: TGTGCCAGTAGGCCGACAGGTTCTAATTCACCCCTCCACTTT. This sequence encodes CASRPTGSNSPLHF. The genes are TRBV19 and TRBJ1-6, with a possible D match to TRBD1 (6 bases). Trimming shortened V by 6 bases and J by 6 bases, and 12 bases separated the two germline ends. This CDR3 is built from 14 residues. The germline gives CDR1 LNHDA, CDR2 SQIVND (reference sequence).

This clone turned up a few times. V is TRBV28 and J is TRBJ2-6, with a possible D match to TRBD1 (6 bases). The CDR3 contains 14 residues. Germline CDR1 MDHEN, CDR2 SYDVKM. The V end was cut by 6 bases, the J end by 2 bases, with 8 bases between. The CDR3 DNA reads as TGTGCCAGCAGAAACAGGGCTGGGGCCAACGTCCTGACTTTC. This encodes CASRNRAGANVLTF.

The rearrangement uses TRBV7-9 and TRBJ2-5; D not certain. The length of the CDR3 is 13 residues. In germline, CDR1 is SEHNR, CDR2 FQNEAQ (reference sequence). Deletions cut 6 bases from V and 0 bases from J, with 8 bases between. CDR3 bases: TGTGCCAGCAGGCTAGAGTACCAAGAGACCCAGTACTTC. It is translated as CASRLEYQETQYF.

The chain is built from TRBV5-6 and TRBJ2-5, with 7 bases aligning to TRBD1. The CDR3 has 14 amino acids. V shed 1 base, J shed 7 bases, and the junction held 7 bases outside the gene matches. Germline V gene sequence: CDR1 SGHDT, CDR2 YYEEEE. The CDR3 nucleotides read TGTGCCAGCAGCTTGAGACAGGGCGCGCCGACCCAGTACTTC. It specifies CASSLRQGAPTQYF.

CDR3: CASSGGQSGANVLTF. The DNA of the CDR3 is TGTGCCAGCTCGGGGGGGCAATCTGGGGCCAACGTCCTGACTTTC. The genes are TRBV6-5 and TRBJ2-6, with 8 positions matching TRBD2. Germline V gene sequence: CDR1 MNHEY, CDR2 SVGAGI. V lost 8 bases and J lost 1; bases outside the gene matches: 4. This CDR3 spans 15 amino acids.

The chain joins TRBV27 to TRBJ2-3, with 7 bases that match TRBD2. The ends lost 3 bases at V and 4 bases at J; junction bases unmatched: 1. This CDR3 comprises 13 residues. Per germline, CDR1 MNHEY and CDR2 SMNVEV (reference sequence). CDR3 in amino acids: CASSFREADTQYF. DNA for the CDR3: TGTGCCAGCAGTTTCCGGGAGGCAGATACGCAGTATTTT.

The rearrangement uses TRBV7-3 and TRBJ2-5; the match to TRBD1 covers 8 bases. The CDR3 has 14 residues. V lost 5 bases and J lost 4; bases outside the gene matches: 6. CDR1 and CDR2 from the germline V gene are SGHTA and FQGTGA. CDR3 protein: CASSAGQGGETQYF. Written as DNA, the CDR3 is TGTGCCAGCAGCGCTGGACAGGGAGGAGAGACCCAGTACTTC.

The rearrangement links TRBV28 to TRBJ2-6; D is unresolved. The germline V gene encodes CDR1 MDHEN and CDR2 SYDVKM. V lost 8 bases and J 1 base, leaving 9 bases between the germline ends. CDR3 length: 14 residues. The CDR3 bases are TGTGCCAGCGAACAAGTATCTGGGGCCAACGTCCTGACTTTC. Protein sequence: CASEQVSGANVLTF.

The V gene is TRBV6-1, the J gene TRBJ2-1; 10 bases are a match to TRBD2. The length of the CDR3 is 17 residues. Trimming cost V 4 bases and J 6 bases; bases outside gene matches: 12. CDR1 is MNHNS, CDR2 SASEGT, per germline. CDR3: CASSGPLLAGVFNEQFF. The CDR3 nucleotides read TGTGCCAGCAGTGGGCCCCTCCTAGCGGGAGTGTTCAATGAGCAGTTCTTC.

J is TRBJ2-1 and V is TRBV14, with 10 bases that match TRBD2. V lost 3 bases to trimming and J lost 1 base; unmatched junction nucleotides: 3. The CDR3 is 16 amino acids. Germline V CDR1 and CDR2: SGHDN, FVKESK. The CDR3 DNA sequence: TGTGCCAGCAGCCAGAAAGCGGGAGGGTCCTACAATGAGCAGTTCTTC. Encoded protein: CASSQKAGGSYNEQFF. Drawing the rest from reference TRBV14 and TRBJ2-1, the complete variable domain is EAGVTQFPSHSVIEKGQTVTLRCDPISGHDNLYWYRRVMGKEIKFLLHFVKESKQDESGMPNNRFLAERTGGTYSTLKVQPAELEDSGVYFCASSQKAGGSYNEQFFGPGTRLTVL.

This rearrangement joins TRBV19 to TRBJ1-1; a weak D match, TRBD1 (5 bases). The CDR3 consists of 20 residues. Trimming removed 4 bases at V and 6 bases at J, with 33 bases between. CDR1 and CDR2 from the germline V gene are LNHDA and SQIVND (reference sequence). CDR3 protein: CASSKKNLRARGTLDSEAFF. The CDR3 nucleotides are TGTGCCAGTAGTAAAAAAAATCTTCGAGCACGTGGGACTCTCGATTCTGAAGCTTTCTTT.

In its sample, this clone ranks as medium-sized (0.01 to 0.1%). The chain couples TRBV4-2 to TRBJ2-3; 8 bases line up with TRBD2. Germline CDR1 reads LGHNA; CDR2 reads YNFKEQ. The V gene end was trimmed by 8 bases and the J gene end by 4 bases; junction bases not matched to a gene: 11. The CDR3 loop spans 15 amino acids. CDR3 in amino acids: CASSAKAGESDTQYF. CDR3 bases: TGTGCCAGCTCCGCAAAAGCGGGAGAGTCAGATACGCAGTATTTT.

The chain links TRBV6-1 to TRBJ2-1; weak D call: TRBD2 (6 bases). Germline V gene lookup returns CDR1 MNHNS and CDR2 SASEGT. The CDR3 contains 13 residues. V lost 6 bases and J 6 bases, leaving 12 bases between the germline ends. CDR3 protein: CASRGDSFNEQFF. Here the CDR3 DNA reads TGTGCCAGCAGGGGGGACTCTTTCAATGAGCAGTTCTTC.

The chain links TRBV27 to TRBJ1-2; TRBD1 matches at 7 bases. With 5 bases clipped from V and 5 bases from J, the junction kept 5 bases outside the gene matches. This CDR3 has 13 amino acids. CDR1 and CDR2 from the germline V gene are MNHEY and SMNVEV (reference sequence). As DNA, the CDR3 is TGTGCCAGCAGTCCGCGACAGGGATATGGCTACACCTTC. It is translated as CASSPRQGYGYTF.

The V gene is TRBV18, the J gene TRBJ1-1; 7 bases match TRBD1. The length of the CDR3 is 13 residues. With V trimmed by 4 bases and J by 1 base, 0 bases remained unmatched. Germline V gives CDR1 KGHSH, CDR2 LQKENI. CDR3 coding DNA: TGTGCCAGCTCACGACAGGGGAACACTGAAGCTTTCTTT. Encoded protein: CASSRQGNTEAFF.

This rearrangement joins TRBV3-1 (or the pseudogene TRBV3-2) to TRBJ1-4; the D gene is possibly TRBD1 (6 bases). CDR3 length: 15 amino acids. From germline, CDR1 is LGHDT and CDR2 YNNKEL (reference sequence). Trimming cost V 4 bases and J 5 bases, with 14 bases left between them. In nucleotides, the CDR3 is TGTGCCAGCAGCCTTTACAGGGACGGGAATGAAAAACTGTTTTTT. It codes for CASSLYRDGNEKLFF.

The V and J genes are TRBV6-5 and TRBJ1-2, with 7 bases identical to TRBD1. The V segment lost 8 bases and the J segment 8 bases; nucleotides outside the gene matches: 11. The CDR3 extends over 13 amino acids. Germline loops: CDR1 MNHEY, CDR2 SVGAGI. This CDR3 reads CASEKIGTAGYTF. The CDR3 DNA sequence: TGTGCCAGCGAGAAAATCGGGACAGCCGGCTACACCTTC.

J is TRBJ2-2 and V is TRBV6-5, with a tentative D call TRBD2 (6 bases). The CDR3 has 15 residues. Germline assignment: CDR1 MNHEY and CDR2 SVGAGI. The CDR3 nucleotides are TGTGCAGAGCAAGGGGATGGGACTGGAACCGGGGAGCTGTTTTTT. It translates to CAEQGDGTGTGELFF.

The V and J genes are TRBV10-3 and TRBJ1-4; TRBD1 is a possible D gene (6 bases). Germline assignment: CDR1 ENHRY and CDR2 SYGVKD. V was cut by 10 bases and J by 0 bases, with 15 bases left in between. CDR3 size: 15 residues. CDR3 bases: TGTGCCACCGGACAGACGAGTGCAACTAATGAAAAACTGTTTTTT. Protein: CATGQTSATNEKLFF.

The chain is built from TRBV6-7 and TRBJ2-1; TRBD2 matches 7 bases. TRBV6-7 is sorted into the ORF group, with uncertain function. CDR3 length: 16 residues. J gave up 0 bases and V 5 bases, and 7 bases lay outside the gene matches. The CDR3 region is CASSKRGEGSYNEQFF. As DNA, the CDR3 is TGTGCCAGCAGTAAACGGGGGGAGGGCTCCTACAATGAGCAGTTCTTC.

The chain joins TRBV10-3 to TRBJ1-5; weak D call: TRBD1 (5 bases). Germline CDR1 ENHRY, CDR2 SYGVKD. This CDR3 comprises 13 residues. V was pared by 7 bases and J by 9 bases, with 16 bases between. The CDR3 nucleotides read TGTGCCATCAAACCAGGGTCTGATGGGCCCCAGCATTTT. It encodes CAIKPGSDGPQHF.

Points on this clone: The same CDR3 arises from other DNA sequences in this sample as well. The chain uses TRBV12-3 or TRBV12-4 and TRBJ2-7; D ambiguous. Deletions cut 1 base from V and 2 bases from J, with 6 bases between. This CDR3 is 13 amino acids long. The CDR3 sequence is CASSLGAAYEQYF. The CDR3 region has the DNA TGTGCCAGCAGTTTAGGGGCAGCCTACGAGCAGTACTTC.